This entry is about one T cell receptor (beta chain). What it binds is not known. These data belong to a study of cytomegalovirus exposure and HLA in healthy donors. Both 60 Vbeta primers and 13 Jbeta primers went into the PCR. The protocol was immunoSEQ multiplex PCR, while the TCRdb copy is restricted to in-frame clones and leaves out a portion. The sample yields about 100,000 clones, over 60% seen once. This CDR3 comprises 15 residues. J lost 0 bases, V lost 3 bases, and 4 bases had no gene match. Germline V gene lookup returns CDR1 SGHVS and CDR2 FQNEAQ. Study observations and caveats: Cytomegalovirus status, reportedly, was diagnosed with high specificity and sensitivity by the classifier.

The sequence was collected from a man aged 55 to 70 in good health and CMV-seropositive. The sample consisted of PBMCs. This chain uses TRBV7-8 with TRBJ1-2; 7 bases align to TRBD1. The CDR3 DNA follows: TGTGCCAGCAGCTTGGCTGGGACAGCTAACTATGGCTACACCTTC. This encodes CASSLAGTANYGYTF.